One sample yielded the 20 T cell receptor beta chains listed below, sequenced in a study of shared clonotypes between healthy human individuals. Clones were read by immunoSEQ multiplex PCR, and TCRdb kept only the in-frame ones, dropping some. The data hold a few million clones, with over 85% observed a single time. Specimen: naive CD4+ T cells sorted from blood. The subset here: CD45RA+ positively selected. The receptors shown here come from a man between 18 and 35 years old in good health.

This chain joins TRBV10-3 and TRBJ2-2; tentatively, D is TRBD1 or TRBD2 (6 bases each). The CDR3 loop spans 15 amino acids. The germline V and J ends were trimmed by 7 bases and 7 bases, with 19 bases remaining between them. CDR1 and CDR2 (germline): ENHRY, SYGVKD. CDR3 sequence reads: CAITPTFGGGGELFF. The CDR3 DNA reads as TGTGCCATCACCCCGACATTCGGGGGCGGCGGGGAGCTGTTTTTT.

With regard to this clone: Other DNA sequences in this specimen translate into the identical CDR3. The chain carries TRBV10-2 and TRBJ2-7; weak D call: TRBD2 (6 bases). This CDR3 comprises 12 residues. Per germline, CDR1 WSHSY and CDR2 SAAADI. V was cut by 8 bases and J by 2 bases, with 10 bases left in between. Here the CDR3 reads CASSSGAYEQYF. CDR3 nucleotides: TGCGCCAGCTCTTCGGGGGCCTACGAGCAGTACTTC.

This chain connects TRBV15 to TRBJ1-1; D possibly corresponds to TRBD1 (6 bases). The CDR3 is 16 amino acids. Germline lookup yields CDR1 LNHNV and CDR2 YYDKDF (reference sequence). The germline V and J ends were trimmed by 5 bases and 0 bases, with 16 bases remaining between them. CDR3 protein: CATSGRRGGMNTEAFF. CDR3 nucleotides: TGTGCCACCAGCGGTAGGAGGGGGGGGATGAACACTGAAGCTTTCTTT. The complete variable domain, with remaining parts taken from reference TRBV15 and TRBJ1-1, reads DAMVIQNPRYQVTQFGKPVTLSCSQTLNHNVMYWYQQKSSQAPKLLFHYYDKDFNNEADTPDNFQSRRPNTSFCFLDIRSPGLGDTAMYLCATSGRRGGMNTEAFFGQGTRLTVV.

This chain's CDR3 is CASKGTHTSTDTQYF. Here the CDR3 DNA reads TGTGCCAGCAAGGGGACGCACACTAGCACAGATACGCAGTATTTT. This chain links TRBV6-5 with TRBJ2-3; D tentatively fits TRBD1 or TRBD2 (5 bases each). V was shortened by 7 bases and J by 0 bases, with 14 bases between the two germline ends. The CDR3 totals 15 residues. The germline gives CDR1 MNHEY, CDR2 SVGAGI.

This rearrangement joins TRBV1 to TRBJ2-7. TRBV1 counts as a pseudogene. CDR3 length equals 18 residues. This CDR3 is CTSTDKPDCSCTSYEQYF. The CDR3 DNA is TGCACCAGCACCGACAAACCCGACTGTAGTTGCACCTCCTACGAGCAGTACTTC.

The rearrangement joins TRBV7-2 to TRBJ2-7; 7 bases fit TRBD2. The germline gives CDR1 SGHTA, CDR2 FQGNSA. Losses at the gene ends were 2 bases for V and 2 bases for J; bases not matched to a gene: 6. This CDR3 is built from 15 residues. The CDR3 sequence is CASSLLAEVTYEQYF. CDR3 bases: TGTGCCAGCAGCTTACTAGCGGAAGTCACCTACGAGCAGTACTTC.

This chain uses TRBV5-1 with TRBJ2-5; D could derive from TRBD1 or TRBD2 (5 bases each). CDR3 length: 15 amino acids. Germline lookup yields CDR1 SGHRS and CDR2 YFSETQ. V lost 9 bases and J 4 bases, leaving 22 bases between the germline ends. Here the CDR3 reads CATTPVGELGETQYF. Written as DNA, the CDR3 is TGCGCCACCACACCAGTGGGGGAACTTGGAGAGACCCAGTACTTC.

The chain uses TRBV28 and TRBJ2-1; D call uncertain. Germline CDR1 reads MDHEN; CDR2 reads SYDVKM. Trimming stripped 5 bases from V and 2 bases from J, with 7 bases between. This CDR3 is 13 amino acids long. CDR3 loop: CASSPGTYNEQFF. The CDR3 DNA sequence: TGTGCCAGCAGTCCCGGAACCTACAATGAGCAGTTCTTC.

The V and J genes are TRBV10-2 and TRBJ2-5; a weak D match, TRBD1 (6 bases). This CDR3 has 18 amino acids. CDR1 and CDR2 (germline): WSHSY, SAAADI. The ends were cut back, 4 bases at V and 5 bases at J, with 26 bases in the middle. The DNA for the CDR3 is TGCGCCAGCAGTGTTGTGGGGGCGGCTTTCTCAACTGACGAGACCCAGTACTTC. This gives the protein CASSVVGAAFSTDETQYF.

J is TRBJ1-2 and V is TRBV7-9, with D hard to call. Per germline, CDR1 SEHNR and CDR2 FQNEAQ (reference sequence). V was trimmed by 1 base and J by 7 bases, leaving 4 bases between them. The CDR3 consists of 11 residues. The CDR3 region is CASSLVSGYTF. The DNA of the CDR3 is TGTGCCAGCAGCTTAGTTAGTGGCTACACCTTC.

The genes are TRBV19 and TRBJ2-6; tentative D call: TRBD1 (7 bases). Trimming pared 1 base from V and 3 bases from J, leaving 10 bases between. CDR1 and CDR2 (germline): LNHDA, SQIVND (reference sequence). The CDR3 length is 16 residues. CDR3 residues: CASSIAQGGGANVLTF. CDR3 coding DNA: TGTGCCAGTAGTATAGCTCAGGGGGGTGGGGCCAACGTCCTGACTTTC.

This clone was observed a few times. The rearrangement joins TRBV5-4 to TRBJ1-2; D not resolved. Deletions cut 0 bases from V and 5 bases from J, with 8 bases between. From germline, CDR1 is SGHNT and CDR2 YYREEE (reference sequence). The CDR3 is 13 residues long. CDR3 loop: CASSLEVGYGYTF. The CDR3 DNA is TGTGCCAGCAGCTTGGAGGTGGGATATGGCTACACCTTC. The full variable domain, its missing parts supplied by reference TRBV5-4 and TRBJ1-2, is ETGVTQSPTHLIKTRGQQVTLRCSSQSGHNTVSWYQQALGQGPQFIFQYYREEENGRGNFPPRFSGLQFPNYSSELNVNALELDDSALYLCASSLEVGYGYTFGSGTRLTVV.

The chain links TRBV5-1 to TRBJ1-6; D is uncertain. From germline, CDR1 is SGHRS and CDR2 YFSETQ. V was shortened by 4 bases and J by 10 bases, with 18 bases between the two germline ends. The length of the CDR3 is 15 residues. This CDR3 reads CASSDQHYSGSPLHF. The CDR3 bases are TGCGCCAGCAGCGATCAGCATTATAGCGGGTCACCCCTCCACTTT.

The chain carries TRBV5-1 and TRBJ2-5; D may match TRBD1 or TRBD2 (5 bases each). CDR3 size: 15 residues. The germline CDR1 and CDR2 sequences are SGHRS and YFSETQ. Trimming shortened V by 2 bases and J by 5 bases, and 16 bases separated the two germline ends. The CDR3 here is CASSFNQGRAETQYF. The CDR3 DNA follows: TGCGCCAGCAGCTTCAATCAGGGACGAGCGGAGACCCAGTACTTC.

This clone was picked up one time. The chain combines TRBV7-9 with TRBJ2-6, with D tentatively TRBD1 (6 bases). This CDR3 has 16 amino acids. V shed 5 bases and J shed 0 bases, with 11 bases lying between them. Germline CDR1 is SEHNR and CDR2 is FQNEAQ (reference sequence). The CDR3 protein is CASSPDRTSGANVLTF. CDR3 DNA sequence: TGTGCCAGCAGCCCTGACAGGACCTCTGGGGCCAACGTCCTGACTTTC.

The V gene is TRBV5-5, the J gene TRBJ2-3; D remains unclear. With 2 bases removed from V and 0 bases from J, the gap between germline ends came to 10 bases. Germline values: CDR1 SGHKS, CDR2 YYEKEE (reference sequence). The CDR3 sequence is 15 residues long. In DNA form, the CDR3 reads TGTGCCAGCAGCTTCAATGGGCCCAGCACAGATACGCAGTATTTT. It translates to CASSFNGPSTDTQYF.

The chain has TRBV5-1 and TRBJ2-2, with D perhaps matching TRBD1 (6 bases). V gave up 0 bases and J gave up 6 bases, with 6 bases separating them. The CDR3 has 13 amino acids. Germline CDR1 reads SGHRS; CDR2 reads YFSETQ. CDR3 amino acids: CASSLDRAGELFF. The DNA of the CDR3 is TGCGCCAGCAGCTTGGACAGGGCCGGGGAGCTGTTTTTT.

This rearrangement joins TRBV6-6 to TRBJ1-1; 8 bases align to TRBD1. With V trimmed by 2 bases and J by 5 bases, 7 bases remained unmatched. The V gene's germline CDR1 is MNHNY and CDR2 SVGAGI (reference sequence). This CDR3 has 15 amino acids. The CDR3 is CASSYARQGRTEAFF. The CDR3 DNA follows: TGTGCCAGCAGTTACGCGAGACAGGGGAGGACTGAAGCTTTCTTT.

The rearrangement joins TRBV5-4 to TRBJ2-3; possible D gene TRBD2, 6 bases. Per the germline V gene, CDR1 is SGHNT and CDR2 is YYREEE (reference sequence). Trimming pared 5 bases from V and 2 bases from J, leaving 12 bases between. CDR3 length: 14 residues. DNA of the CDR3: TGTGCCAGCAGGGCGGGACTCTTCACAGATACGCAGTATTTT. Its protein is CASRAGLFTDTQYF.

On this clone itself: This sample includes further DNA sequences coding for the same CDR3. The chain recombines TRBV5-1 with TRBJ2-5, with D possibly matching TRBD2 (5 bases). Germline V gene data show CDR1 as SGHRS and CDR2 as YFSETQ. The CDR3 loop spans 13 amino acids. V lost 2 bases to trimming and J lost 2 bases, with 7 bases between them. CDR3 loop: CASSFSGQETQYF. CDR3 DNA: TGCGCCAGCAGCTTTTCGGGACAAGAGACCCAGTACTTC.